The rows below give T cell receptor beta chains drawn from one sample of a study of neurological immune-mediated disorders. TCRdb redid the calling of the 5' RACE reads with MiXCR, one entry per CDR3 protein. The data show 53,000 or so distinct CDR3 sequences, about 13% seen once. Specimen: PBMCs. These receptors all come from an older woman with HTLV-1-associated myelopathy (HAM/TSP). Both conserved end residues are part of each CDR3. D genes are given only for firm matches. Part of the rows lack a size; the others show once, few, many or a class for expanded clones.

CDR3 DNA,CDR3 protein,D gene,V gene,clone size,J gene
TGTGCCAGCAGAATTACTCCAGGGACCGTCCAAGAGACCCAGTACTTC,CASRITPGTVQETQYF,NA,TRBV11-2,few,TRBJ2-5
TGCGCCAGCAGCTTGTCAGGGGCAACTAATGAAAAACTGTTTTTT,CASSLSGATNEKLFF,NA,TRBV5-1,NA,TRBJ1-4
TGTGCCAGCAGTGAAATAGGGGAGGGGAACGAGCAGTACTTC,CASSEIGEGNEQYF,TRBD2,TRBV25-1,many,TRBJ2-7
TGTGCCAGCAATACACCTTCGGGCGAGCAGTACTTC,CASNTPSGEQYF,NA,TRBV6-2/TRBV6-3,many,TRBJ2-7
TGTGCCAGCAGCTTAGGGGGGGACACCACCTACAATGAGCAGTTCTTC,CASSLGGDTTYNEQFF,NA,TRBV7-2,many,TRBJ2-1
TGTGCCACCAGCAGGGAAGAACTAGCGGAAAGCACAGATACGCAGTATTTT,CATSREELAESTDTQYF,TRBD2,TRBV15,many,TRBJ2-3
TGTGCCAGCAGCTTAGCGGCTAGCGGGAGGGCCAGCTCCTACGAGCAGTACTTC,CASSLAASGRASSYEQYF,TRBD2,TRBV7-2,many,TRBJ2-7
TGCGCCAGCAGCTTGTGGTCCACGCAGGGTGGAAACACCATATATTTT,CASSLWSTQGGNTIYF,NA,TRBV5-1,NA,TRBJ1-3
TGTGCCAGCAGCTTAAGGGGACAAAACACCGGGGAGCTGTTTTTT,CASSLRGQNTGELFF,NA,TRBV11-2,many,TRBJ2-2
TGTGCCAGCAGCCAAGGAGGAGGGGGCTATGGCTACACCTTC,CASSQGGGGYGYTF,NA,TRBV7-2,many,TRBJ1-2
TGTGCCAGCAGCTCGCCCGTGACGGGAAAGAGAAACATTCAGTACTTC,CASSSPVTGKRNIQYF,NA,TRBV5-5,NA,TRBJ2-4
TGTGCCAGCAGTTTACTAGGAACAGGGAGCCAAGAGACCCAGTACTTC,CASSLLGTGSQETQYF,NA,TRBV27,many,TRBJ2-5
TGTGCCAGCAGCCAAGAAAACAGGGAGAACTATGGCTACACCTTC,CASSQENRENYGYTF,NA,TRBV14,few,TRBJ1-2
TGTGCCAGCAGCGTTGGACAGGGGAACACAGATACGCAGTATTTT,CASSVGQGNTDTQYF,TRBD1,TRBV9,many,TRBJ2-3
TGTGCCAGCAGCTTTGGGACGATAACTGGGGCCAACGTCCTGACTTTC,CASSFGTITGANVLTF,NA,TRBV5-6,many,TRBJ2-6
TGTGCCAGCAGCTTTAGCGGGAGTTCCAACGAGCAGTACTTC,CASSFSGSSNEQYF,TRBD2,TRBV3-1,NA,TRBJ2-7
TGCAGTGTAAGGGGACAGGCTAACACTGAAGCTTTCTTT,CSVRGQANTEAFF,TRBD1,TRBV20-1,many,TRBJ1-1
TGTGCCAGCAGCTTAGGACAGGGCAGCCTCTACGAGCAGTACTTC,CASSLGQGSLYEQYF,TRBD1,TRBV11-2,many,TRBJ2-7
TGCGCCAGCAGCCAACCCCGACAGGCTTACAATGAGCAGTTCTTC,CASSQPRQAYNEQFF,NA,TRBV4-1,many,TRBJ2-1
TGTGCCAGCAGCCGAGAGAAGTACCAAGAGACCCAGTACTTC,CASSREKYQETQYF,NA,TRBV3-1,few,TRBJ2-5
TGCGCCAGCAGCCGCCAGGGACAGGATACGAACACCGGGGAGCTGTTTTTT,CASSRQGQDTNTGELFF,TRBD1,TRBV5-1,many,TRBJ2-2
TGTGCCAGCAGTGACGGGGGTTCCTACGAGCAGTACTTC,CASSDGGSYEQYF,NA,TRBV7-9,many,TRBJ2-7
TGTGCCAGCAGCTTGGTACCCAGGGGCGACGAGCAGTACTTC,CASSLVPRGDEQYF,NA,TRBV7-2,many,TRBJ2-7
TGCGCCAGCAGCCCCCCCGACAGGGTTGGGAACACTGAAGCTTTCTTT,CASSPPDRVGNTEAFF,TRBD1,TRBV4-1,many,TRBJ1-1
TGTGCCAGCAGTCTGGGTAACACAGATACGCAGTATTTT,CASSLGNTDTQYF,NA,TRBV12-3/TRBV12-4,NA,TRBJ2-3
TGTGCCAGCAGGCCCCCGGGGGGTAACTATGGCTACACCTTC,CASRPPGGNYGYTF,NA,TRBV12-3/TRBV12-4,many,TRBJ1-2
TGCGCCAGCAGCCCGGGGGGGAGCGGGAGCTCCTACAATGAGCAGTTCTTC,CASSPGGSGSSYNEQFF,TRBD2,TRBV5-1,NA,TRBJ2-1
TGTGCCAGCTCACCACCAAAAGCCCGATCCTACGAGCAGTACTTC,CASSPPKARSYEQYF,NA,TRBV18,many,TRBJ2-7
TGTGCCAGCAGCTTAGACAAGAGATTGGGTTTCCAAGAGACCCAGTACTTC,CASSLDKRLGFQETQYF,NA,TRBV7-9,many,TRBJ2-5
TGTGCCAGCAGTTTTTTTCTAGTGTCCGTGGCTAGCGCTTACAATGAGCAGTTCTTC,CASSFFLVSVASAYNEQFF,NA,TRBV27,many,TRBJ2-1
TGTGCCAGCTCTAATAGGCAGCCCGGGACCAAAAACATTCAGTACTTC,CASSNRQPGTKNIQYF,NA,TRBV12-3/TRBV12-4,many,TRBJ2-4
TGTGCCAGCAGCCGAGCATCGACAGGGGCGTCCTACGAGCAGTACTTC,CASSRASTGASYEQYF,TRBD1,TRBV3-1,NA,TRBJ2-7
TGCGCCAGCATGGGAACCGGGGGGGTCTACGAGCAGTACTTC,CASMGTGGVYEQYF,TRBD2,TRBV5-1,many,TRBJ2-7
NA,CASSFYICSALYRGTGANVLTF,NA,TRBV7-3,NA,TRBJ2-6
TGCGCCAGCAGCGAGAGACAAACCCCGACGGGTCAAGCTTTCTTT,CASSERQTPTGQAFF,NA,TRBV5-1,few,TRBJ1-1
TGTGCCAGCAGCGTAACCGGGACAGGGGGCTACGAGCAGTACTTC,CASSVTGTGGYEQYF,TRBD1,TRBV7-2,many,TRBJ2-7
TGCAGCGTTGAGCGGGGACTAGCGGGAGGGATTGAGCAGTTCTTC,CSVERGLAGGIEQFF,TRBD2,TRBV29-1,NA,TRBJ2-1
TGTGCCACCAGCGACCCAGGGGGGGTTCGGAACGAGCAGTACTTC,CATSDPGGVRNEQYF,NA,TRBV15,few,TRBJ2-7
TGTGCCAGCAGAAGTACAGGTTACGAGCAGTACTTC,CASRSTGYEQYF,NA,TRBV2,many,TRBJ2-7
TGTGCCAGCAGTTTATTCGGCGGGGTAGCCAAAAACATTCAGTACTTC,CASSLFGGVAKNIQYF,NA,TRBV12-3/TRBV12-4,many,TRBJ2-4
TGTGCCAGCAGCCACGCAATAGGGGGGAGCAACAATGAGCAGTTCTTC,CASSHAIGGSNNEQFF,NA,TRBV4-2,many,TRBJ2-1
TGTGCCAGCAGCCCAAGGAGCGGGGGGAGCTCCTACAATGAGCAGTTCTTC,CASSPRSGGSSYNEQFF,TRBD2,TRBV11-2,many,TRBJ2-1
TGTGCCAGTAGTATAAGGCGGGAGAAGGAGGAGACCCAGTACTTC,CASSIRREKEETQYF,TRBD2,TRBV19,NA,TRBJ2-5